A single count supports the clone carrying this T cell receptor beta chain. Extracted from the samples, RNA was reverse transcribed into cDNA to serve as the sequencing template. This table comes from immunoSEQ multiplex PCR, and its TCRdb copy is limited to in-frame clones, with some not included. The table shows some 170,000 clones, with 67% occurring only once. This entry is derived from a study of CD8+ T cells in alopecia areata. V was cut by 7 bases and J by 6 bases, with 15 bases left in between. The CDR3 loop spans 14 amino acids. The germline CDR1 and CDR2 sequences are MNHEY and SVGAGI. Using a FACSAria, the CD4+ and CD8+ T cells were sorted from the PBMCs.

This material consisted of CD8+ T cells sorted from blood, taken at week 0. This clonotype was sampled from a human donor with alopecia areata. The chain combines TRBV6-5 with TRBJ2-2, with D unresolved. The CDR3 DNA follows: TGTGCCAGCACAAAACAAGGGTTCCCCGGGGAGCTGTTTTTT. Translated, it gives CASTKQGFPGELFF.